The clone carrying this T cell receptor beta chain was seen just once. The sample belongs to a study of blood T cell repertoires in COVID-19. Study summary: Donors in the United States, Italy and Spain gave samples during acute or convalescent COVID-19. PBMCs, B-cell-depleted T cells, or T cells provided the cDNA or gDNA that made up the material.

The length of the CDR3 is 16 residues. In the original workflow: Counts of nucleated cells, estimated from reference gene primer amplification, were obtained. The table came from immunoSEQ multiplex PCR; TCRdb's copy has only in-frame clones and leaves some out. That table gives V, J and clone size, and the DNA gave D and trimming. The sample has around 47,000 clones, roughly four fifths seen once; the top ten hold 26%. The V gene is TRBV21-1, the J gene TRBJ1-6. TRBV21-1 is tagged as a pseudogene. The specimen sequenced was peripheral blood. This receptor was identified in a woman aged 80 or over with COVID-19, enrolled during active disease. The CDR3 region is CASSKSTSNSNSPLHF. CDR3 nucleotide sequence: TGTGCCAGCAGCAAATCCACCTCTAATTCAAATTCACCCCTCCACTTT.